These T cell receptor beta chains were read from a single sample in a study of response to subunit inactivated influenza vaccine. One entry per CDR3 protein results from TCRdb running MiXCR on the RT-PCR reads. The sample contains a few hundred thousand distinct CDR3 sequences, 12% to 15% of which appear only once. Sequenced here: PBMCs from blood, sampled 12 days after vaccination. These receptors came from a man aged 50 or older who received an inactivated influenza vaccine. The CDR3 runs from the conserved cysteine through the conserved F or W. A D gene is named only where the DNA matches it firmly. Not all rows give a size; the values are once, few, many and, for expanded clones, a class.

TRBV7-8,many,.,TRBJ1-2,TGTGCCAGCAGCTTAGGTGCTGGCGGGCTTGGTGGCTACACCTTC,CASSLGAGGLGGYTF
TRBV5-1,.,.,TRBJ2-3,TGCGCCAGCAGCTTACCCCGGAGGGCAGATACGCAGTATTTT,CASSLPRRADTQYF
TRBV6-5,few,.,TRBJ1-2,TGTGCCAGCAGTTACTCGAGTAGGGGGTCTGATGGCTACACCTTC,CASSYSSRGSDGYTF
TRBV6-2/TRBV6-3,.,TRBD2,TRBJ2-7,TGTGCCAGCAGTTTGCCTAGGACTAGAGGCTCCTACGAGCAGTACTTC,CASSLPRTRGSYEQYF
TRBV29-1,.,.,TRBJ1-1,TGCAGCGTTGAAGATCCGGGTGAAGCTTTCTTT,CSVEDPGEAFF
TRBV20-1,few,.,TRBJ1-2,TGCAGTGCTAGAGGGCGGAGGGCTAACTATGGCTACACCTTC,CSARGRRANYGYTF
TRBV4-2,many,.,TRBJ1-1,TGTGCCAGCAGCCAAGACTCGAAGAACACTGAAGCTTTCTTT,CASSQDSKNTEAFF
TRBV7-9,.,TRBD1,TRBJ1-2,TGTGCCAGCAGACGGGACAGGGGAATGGGCTACACCTTC,CASRRDRGMGYTF
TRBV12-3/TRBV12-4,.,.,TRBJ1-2,TGTGCCAGCAGTTTCCGGGGCTCCTATGGCTACACCTTC,CASSFRGSYGYTF
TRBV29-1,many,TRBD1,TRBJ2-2,TGCAGCGTTAGGACAGGGAGTAACACCGGGGAGCTGTTTTTT,CSVRTGSNTGELFF
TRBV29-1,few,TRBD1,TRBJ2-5,TGCAGCGTGGCCACCGGGACAGGCCGCCAAGAGACCCAGTACTTC,CSVATGTGRQETQYF
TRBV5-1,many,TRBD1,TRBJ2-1,TGCGCCAGCAGCCCGGACAGGGAGCCCTACAATGAGCAGTTCTTC,CASSPDREPYNEQFF
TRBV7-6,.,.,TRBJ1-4,TGTGCCAGCAGCTTAGCGGGGAGGAAGGATGAAAAACTGTTTTTT,CASSLAGRKDEKLFF
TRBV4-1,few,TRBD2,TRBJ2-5,TGCGCCAGCAGCCAAATTCCCGGGGGGGCCGGGGAGACCCAGTACTTC,CASSQIPGGAGETQYF
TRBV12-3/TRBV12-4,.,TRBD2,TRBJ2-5,TGTGCCAGCAGTTGGATGGGGGGGTTACAAGAGACCCAGTACTTC,CASSWMGGLQETQYF
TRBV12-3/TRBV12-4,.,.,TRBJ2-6,TGTGCCAGCAGCCAGAGGGGCGCTGGGGCCAACGTCCTGACTTTC,CASSQRGAGANVLTF
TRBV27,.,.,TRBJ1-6,TGTGCCAGCAGTCAACCGCGGTCCCCGAATTCACCCCTCCACTTT,CASSQPRSPNSPLHF
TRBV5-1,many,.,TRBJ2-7,TGCGCCAGCAGCATAAGTGGGGTCAACCCCTACGAGCAGTACTTC,CASSISGVNPYEQYF
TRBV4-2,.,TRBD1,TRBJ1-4,TGTGCCAGCAGCCAAGAACCGGGACAGGGGTGGGAAAAACTGTTTTTT,CASSQEPGQGWEKLFF